This T cell receptor (beta chain) was observed in a study of T cell responses to AZD1222 COVID-19 vaccine. Study observations and caveats: Seropositivity was recorded at baseline in only a handful of AZD1222 recipients. As reported, nearly half of all spike-specific TCRs target variant regions that are unmutated. None of the repertoires were sampled until the peak T cell response had passed.

Germline assignment: CDR1 SGHRS and CDR2 YFSETQ. The trim removed 4 bases at V and 6 bases at J, leaving 20 bases unmatched. This CDR3 spans 19 amino acids. TCRdb keeps only in-frame clones here, not all; method: immunoSEQ multiplex PCR. This table holds 130,000 or so clones, 80% to 95% found once. This clone turned up a few times. Its target is unknown. The V call is TRBV5-1, the J call TRBJ2-2, with 8 bases lining up with TRBD1. The sequenced sample was peripheral blood, obtained 28 days after the second dose of the MenACWY control vaccine. The clonotype originates from an adult who received the MenACWY meningococcal vaccine as a control. The CDR3 loop reads CASSPEGVDRVIYAGELFF. In DNA, the CDR3 is TGCGCCAGCAGCCCGGAAGGAGTGGACAGGGTAATTTACGCCGGGGAGCTGTTTTTT.